The clone carrying this T cell receptor (beta chain) was found a few times. Antigen: not known. The PCR ran on 60 Vbeta and 13 Jbeta primers. Sequenced by immunoSEQ multiplex PCR; TCRdb stores in-frame clones only, minus some. Among around 140,000 clones, around 9% were seen once, and the ten largest hold 6% to 7.5%. CDR3 size: 14 residues. V lost 1 base and J 2 bases, leaving 9 bases between the germline ends. CDR1 and CDR2 (germline): SEHNR, FQNEAQ (reference sequence). This specimen comes from a study of cytomegalovirus exposure and HLA in healthy donors. Study-level points and caveats: A later analysis showed HLA-associated TCR beta chains outstripping equally common others in clonal expansion. Among the most significant clusters, several appeared linked to common viral pathogens in a later analysis. Most TCR sequences showed up rarely, but some public TCRs showed up in many donors.

All the people who gave samples were healthy bone marrow donors. This sequence was found in a woman between 40 and 50 years old in good health and CMV-seropositive. This chain joins TRBV7-9 and TRBJ2-7, with unresolved D. Sequenced material: PBMCs. The CDR3 region is CASSLVLPPYEQYF. DNA for the CDR3: TGTGCCAGCAGCTTAGTACTTCCTCCCTACGAGCAGTACTTC.